The 8 T cell receptor beta chains reported below all come from one sample, sequenced in a study of breast tumors, draining lymph nodes, adjacent tissues. Via MiXCR, TCRdb re-called the multiplex PCR reads, giving one row per CDR3 protein. The sample shows approximately 210,000 distinct CDR3 sequences, approximately 30% of them seen only once. Breast cancer patients provided tissue from their axillary draining lymph nodes. The sequenced sample consisted of axillary lymph node tissue. All receptors come from a female donor with breast cancer. Some clones in this sample may be carry-over from other donors' samples.

This clonotype was counted at least ten times. This chain links TRBV20-1 with TRBJ2-7; 9 bases line up with TRBD1. V dropped 4 bases and J dropped 6; count of bases not matched to a gene: 10. The germline V gene encodes CDR1 DFQATT and CDR2 SNEGSKA (reference sequence). The CDR3 is 14 residues long. CDR3 DNA: TGCAGTGCTAAGCCCGGGACAGGGACGCTCGAGCAGTACTTC. Its protein is CSAKPGTGTLEQYF.

V gene TRBV7-3 combines with J gene TRBJ1-3; D gene unclear. Per the germline V gene, CDR1 is SGHTA and CDR2 is FQGTGA. The CDR3 totals 15 residues. Trimming stripped 2 bases from V and 1 base from J, with 9 bases between. CDR3 residues: CASSLVTLSGNTIYF. The CDR3 region has the DNA TGTGCCAGCAGCTTAGTTACCTTATCTGGAAACACCATATATTTT.

This clonotype was seen ten or more times. This chain uses TRBV7-9 with TRBJ2-2; 7 bases agree with TRBD2. The germline V gene encodes CDR1 SEHNR and CDR2 FQNEAQ (reference sequence). V shed 5 bases, J shed 3 bases, and the junction held 9 bases outside the gene matches. This CDR3 has 16 amino acids. The CDR3 reads CASSGGGFFDTGELFF. The DNA of the CDR3 is TGTGCCAGCAGCGGGGGAGGGTTTTTCGACACCGGGGAGCTGTTTTTT.

This clonotype has just a few counts. This clone may be a read error of a much larger clone one base away. The CDR3 sequence is CASSPLDGDTYGYAF. Written as DNA, the CDR3 is TGCGCCAGCAGCCCGCTGGACGGAGACACTTATGGCTACGCCTTC. J is TRBJ1-2 and V is TRBV5-1; D gene uncertain. CDR1 SGHRS and CDR2 YFSETQ come from the germline V gene. The CDR3 spans 15 residues.

This clonotype showed up many times. The rearrangement links TRBV30 to TRBJ2-5; D gene uncertain. V lost 1 base and J lost 4, with 10 bases in between. This CDR3 is built from 13 residues. Germline V gene data show CDR1 as GTSNPN and CDR2 as SVGIG (reference sequence). The CDR3 sequence: CAWSGTLGETQYF. CDR3 DNA sequence: TGTGCCTGGAGTGGGACCCTGGGAGAGACCCAGTACTTC.

The rearrangement uses TRBV7-3 and TRBJ2-5; D possibly uses TRBD1 or TRBD2 (11 bases each). V dropped 2 bases and J dropped 5 bases, with 27 bases sitting between them. Germline assignment: CDR1 SGHTA and CDR2 FQGTGA. This CDR3 comprises 19 residues. CDR3 bases: TGTGCCAGCAGCTTAGCTAGCGGGAGGACAGGGGGCAAGTGGGAGACCCAGTACTTC. It specifies CASSLASGRTGGKWETQYF.

Concerning this clonotype itself: One junction end disagrees with the germline gene, perhaps due to a read error. The rearrangement joins TRBV6-6 to TRBJ2-3; 11 bases are shared with TRBD2. Germline loops: CDR1 MNHNY, CDR2 SVGAGI (reference sequence). CDR3 length: 18 residues. The CDR3 DNA sequence: TGCGCCAGCAGCCAAGATTGGAATAGCGGGAGGGCCGTTGATACGCAGTATTTT. It is translated as CASSQDWNSGRAVDTQYF.

There are many counts of this clonotype. The chain uses TRBV13 and TRBJ2-3; TRBD2 is a possible D gene (5 bases). In germline, CDR1 is PRHDT, CDR2 FYEKMQ (reference sequence). The CDR3 has 16 residues. V gave up 0 bases and J gave up 2 bases, with 12 bases separating them. The CDR3: CASSLGGGHLTDTQYF. The CDR3 DNA reads as TGTGCCAGCAGCTTAGGTGGCGGGCACCTCACAGATACGCAGTATTTT.